This TCR beta chain originates from a study of blood T cells in healthy people across ages. Germline loops: CDR1 ENHRY, CDR2 SYGVKD. The CDR3 has 14 residues. The V end lost 2 bases, the J end lost 0 bases, and 8 bases lay between the germline ends. The second PCR ran about 6 to 12 cycles with a sample-barcoded 5' primer and J-beta primers. There were at least 3 million CDR3-containing paired-end reads obtained from each sample. TCRdb fed the 5' RACE reads into MiXCR, producing one record per CDR3 protein. Of 720,000 or so distinct CDR3 sequences detected, roughly two fifths appear once; the ten largest clones hold approximately 31%. Total RNA amounts of at least 5.5 micrograms were extracted per sample.

Specimen: blood. This rearrangement joins TRBV10-3 to TRBJ2-7; D possibly corresponds to TRBD1 (6 bases). The source of this sequence is an older man in good health. The CDR3 nucleotides are TGTGCCATCAGTGAGGGACAGTACTCCTACGAGCAGTACTTC. This encodes CAISEGQYSYEQYF.